These 9 T cell receptor beta chains were sequenced from one sample in a study of CD8 T cells in ankylosing spondylitis. Overall study results and limits: It appeared that ankylosing spondylitis blood was characterized by a TCR beta motif of several highly homologous variants.

These receptors are not linked to any known antigen. TCRdb reprocessed the 5' RACE reads with MiXCR, giving one entry per CDR3 protein. Of fewer than 650,000 distinct CDR3 sequences listed, 12% are singletons. The sequenced material came from blood, either unsorted or a sorted T cell fraction (not recorded which). Every receptor here comes from a male donor with ankylosing spondylitis.

This clonotype has a handful of counts. The chain carries TRBV5-1 and TRBJ2-3; TRBD2 aligns across 15 bases. The CDR3 contains 20 residues. Germline-derived CDR1 and CDR2 are SGHRS and YFSETQ. V lost 6 bases to trimming and J lost 1 base; unmatched junction nucleotides: 15. This CDR3 reads CASILWTSGRAYDGTDTQYF. In DNA, the CDR3 is TGCGCCAGCATACTTTGGACTAGCGGGAGGGCCTATGATGGCACAGATACGCAGTATTTT.

This clonotype was counted at least ten times. The V gene is TRBV28, the J gene TRBJ2-5; 9 nucleotides line up with TRBD1. The CDR3 runs to 13 residues. Trimming removed 11 bases from V and 3 bases from J; junction bases left unmatched: 7. CDR1 and CDR2 (germline): MDHEN, SYDVKM. Here the CDR3 DNA reads TGTGCCGCGGCGACAGGGGGTAAAGAGACCCAGTACTTC. Its protein is CAAATGGKETQYF.

This clonotype has a handful of counts. The J gene is TRBJ2-7, the V gene TRBV29-1; TRBD1 matches at 7 bases. Germline trimming cut 4 bases from V and 6 bases from J; bases unmatched to any gene: 3. CDR1 SQVTM and CDR2 ANQGSEA come from the germline V gene. This CDR3 spans 11 amino acids. CDR3 in amino acids: CSVARQGEQYF. CDR3 bases: TGCAGCGTTGCCCGACAGGGCGAGCAGTACTTC.

This clonotype came up many times. This rearrangement joins TRBV7-9 to TRBJ2-5; D unclear. There are 12 residues in the CDR3. Germline V gene lookup returns CDR1 SEHNR and CDR2 FQNEAQ (reference sequence). V lost 5 bases, J lost 2 bases, and 6 bases lay in between. For the CDR3, the DNA is TGTGCCAGCAGCGGCAGACAAGAGACCCAGTACTTC. Encoded protein: CASSGRQETQYF.

The chain is built from TRBV27 and TRBJ2-2, with a tentative D call TRBD1 (5 bases). The CDR3 loop spans 14 amino acids. V was trimmed by 3 bases and J by 6 bases, leaving 11 bases between them. Germline assignment: CDR1 MNHEY and CDR2 SMNVEV (reference sequence). Here the CDR3 DNA reads TGTGCCAGCAGTTTTATAGGGGCGGCCGGGGAGCTGTTTTTT. Protein product: CASSFIGAAGELFF.

V gene TRBV29-1 combines with J gene TRBJ2-1; D uncertain. Trimming removed 7 bases at V and 3 bases at J, with 13 bases between. The V gene's germline CDR1 is SQVTM and CDR2 ANQGSEA. The CDR3 spans 13 residues. The CDR3 sequence: CSAANRNYNEQFF. CDR3 bases: TGCAGCGCCGCGAACCGTAACTACAATGAGCAGTTCTTC.

The sample holds a few counts of this clonotype. The chain has TRBV29-1 and TRBJ2-1; tentatively, D is TRBD1 (5 bases). V was clipped by 0 bases and J by 6 bases, with 6 bases between them. CDR3 length equals 12 residues. Germline CDR1 is SQVTM and CDR2 is ANQGSEA. The DNA for the CDR3 is TGCAGCGTTGAAGATCAGGGCAATGAGCAGTTCTTC. This sequence encodes CSVEDQGNEQFF.

The V and J genes are TRBV5-6 and TRBJ1-6, with TRBD1 matching 8 bases. Germline CDR1 SGHDT, CDR2 YYEEEE. There are 15 residues in the CDR3. The trim removed 4 bases at V and 8 bases at J, leaving 8 bases unmatched. The CDR3 region is CASSKWGTGHSPLHF. As DNA, the CDR3 is TGTGCCAGCAGCAAATGGGGGACAGGCCATTCACCCCTCCACTTT.

The rearrangement uses TRBV5-1 and TRBJ2-7, with D possibly matching TRBD1 (7 bases). Germline-derived CDR1 and CDR2 are SGHRS and YFSETQ. The CDR3 consists of 15 residues. Trimming shortened V by 3 bases and J by 3 bases, and 16 bases separated the two germline ends. The CDR3 DNA is TGCGCCAGCAGCTCGGGGGACAGCCTTCTCTACGAGCAGTACTTC. It codes for CASSSGDSLLYEQYF.